A single TCR beta chain is shown here with its context. Its antigen remains unknown. The sample originates from a study of blood T cells in healthy people across ages. General observations from the study: Unsorted PBMC material precluded a definitive naive versus antigen-experienced comparison.

Through a sample-barcoded 5' primer and a J-beta primer mix, a second PCR was run for roughly 7 to 11 cycles. TCRdb independently ran MiXCR on the 5' RACE reads; one entry per CDR3 protein. The repertoire holds around 1,000,000 distinct CDR3 sequences, under 30% seen once, with approximately 0.71% in the top ten. The CDR3 consists of 17 residues. Trimming removed 1 base from V and 0 bases from J; junction bases left unmatched: 6. The V gene's germline CDR1 is MDHEN and CDR2 SYDVKM. These same records also appear under a second study, on T cells of mothers and their children. In that study: When the second PCR was run, its M1S primer added sample barcodes and 2-4 random nucleotides.

Source material: blood. This receptor was identified in a girl aged 2 to 9 in good health. This rearrangement joins TRBV28 to TRBJ2-1, with 7 bases fitting TRBD1. The CDR3 loop reads CASSLYRQGSSYNEQFF. The CDR3 DNA is TGTGCCAGCAGTTTATACCGACAGGGAAGCTCCTACAATGAGCAGTTCTTC.